This T cell receptor beta chain was sequenced during a study of T cell changes during pregnancy in multiple sclerosis. Data came from immunoSEQ multiplex PCR; TCRdb stores just in-frame clones and leaves some out. Of around 60,000 clones listed, roughly 90% are singletons. The CDR3 contains 16 residues. V was clipped by 5 bases and J by 3 bases, with 19 bases between them. Germline loops: CDR1 SGHRS, CDR2 YFSETQ. This clonotype was obtained from a female donor with multiple sclerosis, enrolled in a pregnancy study. This sequence joins TRBV5-1 and TRBJ2-3; no firm D call. The sample was peripheral blood, taken in the first trimester of pregnancy. CDR3 sequence reads: CASSGGSRGRTDTQYF. The CDR3 region has the DNA TGCGCCAGCAGTGGCGGTAGCCGAGGTAGGACAGATACGCAGTATTTT.